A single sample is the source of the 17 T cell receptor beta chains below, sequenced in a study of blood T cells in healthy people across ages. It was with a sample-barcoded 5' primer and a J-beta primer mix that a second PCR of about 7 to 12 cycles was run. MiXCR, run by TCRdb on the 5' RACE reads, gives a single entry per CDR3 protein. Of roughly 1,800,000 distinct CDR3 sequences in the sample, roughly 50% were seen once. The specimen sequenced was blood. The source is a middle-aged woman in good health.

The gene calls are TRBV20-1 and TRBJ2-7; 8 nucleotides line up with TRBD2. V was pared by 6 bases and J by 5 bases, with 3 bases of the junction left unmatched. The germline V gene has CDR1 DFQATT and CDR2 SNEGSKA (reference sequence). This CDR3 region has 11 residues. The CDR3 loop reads CSAAGLDEQYF. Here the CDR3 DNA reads TGCAGTGCGGCGGGACTAGACGAGCAGTACTTC.

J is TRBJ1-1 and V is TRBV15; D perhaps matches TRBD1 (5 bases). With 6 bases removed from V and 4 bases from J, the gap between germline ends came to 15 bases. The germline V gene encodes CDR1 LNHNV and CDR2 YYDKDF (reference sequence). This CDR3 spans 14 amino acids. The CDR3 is CATRDNPESTEAFF. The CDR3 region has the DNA TGTGCCACCAGGGACAACCCTGAAAGCACTGAAGCTTTCTTT.

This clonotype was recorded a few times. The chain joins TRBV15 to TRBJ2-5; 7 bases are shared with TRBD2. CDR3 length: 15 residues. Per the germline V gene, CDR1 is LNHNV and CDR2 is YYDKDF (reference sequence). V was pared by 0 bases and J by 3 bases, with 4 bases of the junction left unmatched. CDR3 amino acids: CATSRDPSGEETQYF. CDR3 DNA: TGTGCCACCAGCAGAGATCCCAGCGGGGAAGAGACCCAGTACTTC. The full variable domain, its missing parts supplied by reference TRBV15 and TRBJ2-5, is DAMVIQNPRYQVTQFGKPVTLSCSQTLNHNVMYWYQQKSSQAPKLLFHYYDKDFNNEADTPDNFQSRRPNTSFCFLDIRSPGLGDTAMYLCATSRDPSGEETQYFGPGTRLLVL.

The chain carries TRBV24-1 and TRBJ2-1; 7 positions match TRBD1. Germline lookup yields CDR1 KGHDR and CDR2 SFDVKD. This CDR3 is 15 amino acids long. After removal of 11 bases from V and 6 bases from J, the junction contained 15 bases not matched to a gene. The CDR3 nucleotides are TGTGCCATATCCCGGACAGGTACCCTCCCCAATGAGCAGTTCTTC. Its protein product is CAISRTGTLPNEQFF.

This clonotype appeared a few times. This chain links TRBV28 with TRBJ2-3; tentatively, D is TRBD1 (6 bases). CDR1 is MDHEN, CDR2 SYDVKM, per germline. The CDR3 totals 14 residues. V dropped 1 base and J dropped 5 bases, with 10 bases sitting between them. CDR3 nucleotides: TGTGCCAGCAGTTTATTTGCAGGGGAAGATACGCAGTATTTT. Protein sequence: CASSLFAGEDTQYF. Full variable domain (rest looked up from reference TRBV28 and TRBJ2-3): DVKVTQSSRYLVKRTGEKVFLECVQDMDHENMFWYRQDPGLGLRLIYFSYDVKMKEKGDIPEGYSVSREKKERFSLILESASTNQTSMYLCASSLFAGEDTQYFGPGTRLTVL.

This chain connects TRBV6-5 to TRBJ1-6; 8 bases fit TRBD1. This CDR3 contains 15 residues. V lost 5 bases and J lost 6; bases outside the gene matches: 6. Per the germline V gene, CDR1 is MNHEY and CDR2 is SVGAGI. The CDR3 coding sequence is TGTGCCAGCAGTCGGACAGGGCTAATTAATTCACCCCTCCACTTT. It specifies CASSRTGLINSPLHF.

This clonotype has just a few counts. CDR3 in DNA: TGTGCCAGCAGTTACTCTCACCGAGGGGGGGCTGGGGCCAACGTCCTGACTTTC. Protein product: CASSYSHRGGAGANVLTF. The gene calls are TRBV6-5 and TRBJ2-6; D is perhaps TRBD2 (7 bases). Germline V CDR1 and CDR2: MNHEY, SVGAGI. Trimming stripped 0 bases from V and 2 bases from J, with 14 bases between. This CDR3 region has 18 residues.

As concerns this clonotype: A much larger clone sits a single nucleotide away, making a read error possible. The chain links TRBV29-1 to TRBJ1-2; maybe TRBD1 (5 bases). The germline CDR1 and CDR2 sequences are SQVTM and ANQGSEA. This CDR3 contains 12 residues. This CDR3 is CSVEVVARGCTF. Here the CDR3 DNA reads TGCAGCGTTGAGGTGGTGGCGCGGGGCTGCACCTTC.

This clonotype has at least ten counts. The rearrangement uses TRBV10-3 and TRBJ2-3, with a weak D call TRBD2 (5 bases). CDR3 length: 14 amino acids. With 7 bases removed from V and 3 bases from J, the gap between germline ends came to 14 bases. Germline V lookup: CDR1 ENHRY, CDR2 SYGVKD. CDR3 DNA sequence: TGTGCCATCACTACGGCACTAGGAACAGATACGCAGTATTTT. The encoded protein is CAITTALGTDTQYF.

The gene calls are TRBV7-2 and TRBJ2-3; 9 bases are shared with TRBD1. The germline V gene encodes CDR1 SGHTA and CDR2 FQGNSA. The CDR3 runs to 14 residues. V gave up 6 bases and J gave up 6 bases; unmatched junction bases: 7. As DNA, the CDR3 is TGTGCCAGCAGGCCCGGGACAGGGTTCGATACGCAGTATTTT. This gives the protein CASRPGTGFDTQYF.

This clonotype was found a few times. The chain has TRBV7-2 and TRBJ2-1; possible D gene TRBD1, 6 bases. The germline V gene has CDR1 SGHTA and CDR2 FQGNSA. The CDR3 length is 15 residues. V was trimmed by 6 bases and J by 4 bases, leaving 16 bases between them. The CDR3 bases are TGTGCCAGCAGTTCGGACAGTCAACTATACAATGAGCAGTTCTTC. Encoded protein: CASSSDSQLYNEQFF.

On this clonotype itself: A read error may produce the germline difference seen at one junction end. This CDR3 reads CASSPRFRNGQFF. The CDR3 nucleotides are TGCGCCAGCAGCCCAAGATTTAGGAATGGGCAGTTCTTC. The chain combines TRBV4-3 with TRBJ2-1; D not resolved. Germline CDR1 is LGHNA and CDR2 is YSLEER. The length of the CDR3 is 13 residues.

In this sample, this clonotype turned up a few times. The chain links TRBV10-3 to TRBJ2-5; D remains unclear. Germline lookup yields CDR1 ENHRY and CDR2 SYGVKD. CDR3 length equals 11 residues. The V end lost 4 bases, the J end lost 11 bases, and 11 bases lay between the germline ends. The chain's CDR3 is CAISGLAGQYF. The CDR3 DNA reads TGTGCCATCAGTGGGTTGGCTGGGCAGTACTTC.

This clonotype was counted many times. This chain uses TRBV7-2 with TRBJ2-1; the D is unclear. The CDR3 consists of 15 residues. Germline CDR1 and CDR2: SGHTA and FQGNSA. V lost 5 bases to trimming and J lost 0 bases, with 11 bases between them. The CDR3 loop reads CASSPRASSYNEQFF. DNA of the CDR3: TGTGCCAGCAGCCCCCGAGCGAGCTCCTACAATGAGCAGTTCTTC. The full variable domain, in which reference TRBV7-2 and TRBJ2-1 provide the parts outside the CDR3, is GAGVSQSPSNKVTEKGKDVELRCDPISGHTALYWYRQSLGQGLEFLIYFQGNSAPDKSGLPSDRFSAERTGGSVSTLTIQRTQQEDSAVYLCASSPRASSYNEQFFGPGTRLTVL.

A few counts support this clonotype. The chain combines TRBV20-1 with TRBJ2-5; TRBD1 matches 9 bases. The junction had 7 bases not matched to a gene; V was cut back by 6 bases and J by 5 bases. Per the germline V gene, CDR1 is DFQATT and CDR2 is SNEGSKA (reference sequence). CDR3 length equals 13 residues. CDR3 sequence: CSAQQGARETQYF. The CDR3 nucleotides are TGCAGTGCGCAACAGGGGGCGCGGGAGACCCAGTACTTC.

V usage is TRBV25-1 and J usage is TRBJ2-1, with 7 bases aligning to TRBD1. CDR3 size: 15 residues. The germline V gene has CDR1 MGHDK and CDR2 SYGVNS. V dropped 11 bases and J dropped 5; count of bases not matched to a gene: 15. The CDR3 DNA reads TGTGCCTCATCCAAGGACAGGCTCTCGGACAATGAGCAGTTCTTC. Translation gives CASSKDRLSDNEQFF.

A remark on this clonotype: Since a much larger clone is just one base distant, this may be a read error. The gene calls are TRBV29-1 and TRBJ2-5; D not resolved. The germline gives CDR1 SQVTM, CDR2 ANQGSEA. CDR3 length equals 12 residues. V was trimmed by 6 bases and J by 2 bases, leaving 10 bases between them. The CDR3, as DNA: TGCAGCGTGGGTATCCTACAAGAGACCCAGTACTTC. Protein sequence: CSVGILQETQYF.